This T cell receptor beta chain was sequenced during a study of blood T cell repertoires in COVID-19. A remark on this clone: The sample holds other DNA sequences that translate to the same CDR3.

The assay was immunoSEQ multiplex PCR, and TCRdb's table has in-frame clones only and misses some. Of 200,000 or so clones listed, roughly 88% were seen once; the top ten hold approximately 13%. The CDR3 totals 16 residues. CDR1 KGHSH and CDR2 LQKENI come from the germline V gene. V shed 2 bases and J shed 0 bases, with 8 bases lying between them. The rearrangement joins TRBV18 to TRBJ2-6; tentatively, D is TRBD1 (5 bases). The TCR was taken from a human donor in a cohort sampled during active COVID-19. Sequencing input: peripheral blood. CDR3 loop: CASSPTGSSGANVLTF. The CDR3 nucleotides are TGTGCCAGCTCACCAACAGGTTCCTCTGGGGCCAACGTCCTGACTTTC. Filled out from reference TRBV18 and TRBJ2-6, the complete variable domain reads NAGVMQNPRHLVRRRGQEARLRCSPMKGHSHVYWYRQLPEEGLKFMVYLQKENIIDESGMPKERFSAEFPKEGPSILRIQQVVRGDSAAYFCASSPTGSSGANVLTFGAGSRLTVL.